This T cell receptor (beta chain) was captured in a study of Graves' ophthalmopathy and Graves' hyperthyroidism. Turning to the study itself: Cases classed as stable hyperthyroidism had no ophthalmopathy within 18 months of follow-up. Study-level findings and limits: Forecasting of ophthalmopathy progression by the model achieved almost 71% sensitivity and roughly 78% specificity.

Many counts were recorded for this clonotype. Its target is unknown. Beta-chain TCR CDR3 regions were amplified from RNA transcripts. A first-round RT-PCR used HTBI primers, followed by a second-round multiplex PCR. TCRdb fed the multiplex PCR reads into MiXCR, producing one record per CDR3 protein. The table includes roughly 600,000 distinct CDR3 sequences, roughly 40% detected once. Clinical symptoms and serum thyroxine were used for diagnosis; TRAb, thyroid ultrasound and orbital computed tomography were also relied on. V lost 5 bases to trimming and J lost 4 bases, with 9 bases between them. The CDR3 loop spans 12 amino acids. CDR1 and CDR2 (germline): SQVTM, ANQGSEA.

The chain links TRBV29-1 to TRBJ1-3; unclear D gene. This clonotype originated in an adult man with Graves' hyperthyroidism. Sequencing used peripheral blood or thyroid tissue (not recorded which). The CDR3 bases are TGCAGCGTTTTTTCCGCGGGAAACACCATATATTTT. This translates into CSVFSAGNTIYF. Variable domain in full (rest from reference TRBV29-1 and TRBJ1-3): SAVISQKPSRDICQRGTSLTIQCQVDSQVTMMFWYRQQPGQSLTLIATANQGSEATYESGFVIDKFPISRPNLTFSTLTVSNMSPEDSSIYLCSVFSAGNTIYFGEGSWLTVV.